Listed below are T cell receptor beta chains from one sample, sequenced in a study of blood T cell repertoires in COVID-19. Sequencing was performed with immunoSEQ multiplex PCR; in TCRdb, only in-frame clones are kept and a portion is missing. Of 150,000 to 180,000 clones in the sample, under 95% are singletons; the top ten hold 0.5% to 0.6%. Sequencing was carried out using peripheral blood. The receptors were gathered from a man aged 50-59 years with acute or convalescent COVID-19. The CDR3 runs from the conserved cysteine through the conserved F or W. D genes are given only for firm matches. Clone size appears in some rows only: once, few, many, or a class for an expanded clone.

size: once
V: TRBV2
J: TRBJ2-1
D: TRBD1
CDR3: CAGHTNGQGNEQFF
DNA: TGTGCCGGCCACACAAACGGACAGGGCAATGAGCAGTTCTTC

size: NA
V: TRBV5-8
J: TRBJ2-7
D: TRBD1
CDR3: CASSASTGSGSYEQYF
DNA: TGTGCCAGCAGCGCGTCGACAGGGAGCGGCTCGTACGAGCAGTACTTC

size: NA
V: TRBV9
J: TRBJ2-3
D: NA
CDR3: CASSVATGGDGGTDTQYF
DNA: TGTGCCAGCAGCGTAGCAACAGGCGGGGATGGGGGCACAGATACGCAGTATTTT

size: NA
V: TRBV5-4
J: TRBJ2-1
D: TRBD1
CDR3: CASSLGGQGDNEQFF
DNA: TGTGCCAGCAGCTTGGGGGGACAGGGCGACAATGAGCAGTTCTTC

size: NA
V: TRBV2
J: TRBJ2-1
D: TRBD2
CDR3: CASGRTSGHSRDNEQFF
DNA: TGTGCCAGCGGGAGGACTAGCGGGCACTCAAGGGACAATGAGCAGTTCTTC

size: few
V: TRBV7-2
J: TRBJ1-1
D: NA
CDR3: CASSLRRAAITRAFF
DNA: TGTGCCAGCAGCCTTCGGAGGGCGGCCATTACCAGGGCTTTCTTT

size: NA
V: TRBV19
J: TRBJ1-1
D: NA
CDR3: CASSASQGYTEAFF
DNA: TGTGCCAGTAGTGCCAGCCAGGGCTACACTGAAGCTTTCTTT

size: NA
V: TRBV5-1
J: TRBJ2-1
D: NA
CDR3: CASSLGGSSYNEQFF
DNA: TGCGCCAGCAGCTTGGGCGGAAGCTCCTACAATGAGCAGTTCTTC

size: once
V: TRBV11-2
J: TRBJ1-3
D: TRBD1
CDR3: CASSTQQGAGGNTIYF
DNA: TGTGCCAGCAGCACGCAACAGGGGGCGGGTGGAAACACCATATATTTT

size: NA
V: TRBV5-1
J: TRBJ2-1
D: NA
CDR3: CASSSELGLYNEQFF
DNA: TGCGCCAGCAGCTCCGAATTGGGACTCTACAATGAGCAGTTCTTC

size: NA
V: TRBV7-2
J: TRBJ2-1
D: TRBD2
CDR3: CAVEGRLAGGSSYNEQFF
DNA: TGTGCCGTCGAGGGGCGACTAGCGGGGGGGAGCTCCTACAATGAGCAGTTCTTC

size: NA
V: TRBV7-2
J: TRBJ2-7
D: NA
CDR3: CASSVQGIGLAVYEQYF
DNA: TGTGCCAGCAGCGTACAGGGGATCGGACTAGCAGTGTACGAGCAGTACTTC

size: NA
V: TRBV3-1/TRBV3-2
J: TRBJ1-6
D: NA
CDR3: CASSRDNNSPLHF
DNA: TGTGCCAGCAGCCGGGACAATAATTCACCCCTCCACTTT

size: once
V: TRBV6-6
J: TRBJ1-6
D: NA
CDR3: CASSYETGNSPLHF
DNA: TGTGCCAGCAGTTACGAAACAGGGAATTCACCCCTCCACTTT

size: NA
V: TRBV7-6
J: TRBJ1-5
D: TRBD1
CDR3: CASSPGQGNQPQHF
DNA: TGTGCCAGCAGTCCGGGACAGGGTAATCAGCCCCAGCATTTT

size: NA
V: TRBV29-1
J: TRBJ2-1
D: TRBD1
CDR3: CSVGTGVGNEQFF
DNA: TGCAGCGTTGGAACAGGGGTGGGCAATGAGCAGTTCTTC

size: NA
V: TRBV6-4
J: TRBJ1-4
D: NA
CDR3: CGDPGTTNEKLFF
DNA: TGTGGCGATCCCGGGACAACTAATGAAAAACTGTTTTTT

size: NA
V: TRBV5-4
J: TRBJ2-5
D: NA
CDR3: CASSQGGAETQYF
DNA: TGTGCCAGCAGCCAAGGGGGGGCGGAGACCCAGTACTTC

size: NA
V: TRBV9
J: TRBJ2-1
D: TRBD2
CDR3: CASSVGTSGSNEQFF
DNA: TGTGCCAGCAGCGTAGGTACTAGCGGGAGCAATGAGCAGTTCTTC

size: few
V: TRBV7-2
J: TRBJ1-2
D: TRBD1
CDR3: CASRTQGQAPYYGYTF
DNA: TGTGCCAGCCGCACTCAAGGACAGGCCCCGTACTATGGCTACACCTTC

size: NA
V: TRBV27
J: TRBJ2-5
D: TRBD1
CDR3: CARRDRDGQETQYF
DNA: TGTGCCAGGAGGGACAGGGATGGGCAAGAGACCCAGTACTTC

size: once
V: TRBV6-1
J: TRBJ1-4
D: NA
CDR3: CASSEALAGKTKLFF
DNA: TGTGCCAGCAGTGAAGCTCTGGCAGGGAAGACCAAACTGTTTTTT

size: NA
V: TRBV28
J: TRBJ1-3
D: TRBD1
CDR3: CASSLWDRSSGNTIYF
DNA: TGTGCCAGCAGTTTGTGGGACAGGTCCTCTGGAAACACCATATATTTT

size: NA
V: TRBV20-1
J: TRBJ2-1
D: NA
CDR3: CSALDREVFF
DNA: TGCAGTGCTCTCGACAGGGAGGTCTTCTTC

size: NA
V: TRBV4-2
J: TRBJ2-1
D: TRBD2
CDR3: CASSQAGWRSSGDNEQFF
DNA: TGTGCCAGCAGCCAAGCGGGGTGGAGGAGTAGCGGGGACAATGAGCAGTTCTTC

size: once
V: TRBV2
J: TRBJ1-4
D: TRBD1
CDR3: CASRPTGGKEKLFF
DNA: TGTGCCAGCAGACCGACAGGGGGAAAGGAAAAACTGTTTTTT

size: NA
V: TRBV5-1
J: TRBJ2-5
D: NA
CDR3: CASSTAHTKETQYF
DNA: TGCGCCAGCAGTACCGCACACACAAAAGAGACCCAGTACTTC

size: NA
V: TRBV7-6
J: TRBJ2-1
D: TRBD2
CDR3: CASSLMTSGGYNEQFF
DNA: TGTGCCAGCAGCCTCATGACTAGCGGGGGGTACAATGAGCAGTTCTTC

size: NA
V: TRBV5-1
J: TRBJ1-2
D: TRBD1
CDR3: CASSLEGQGSFNYGYTF
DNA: TGCGCCAGCAGCTTGGAGGGACAGGGGTCCTTCAACTATGGCTACACCTTC

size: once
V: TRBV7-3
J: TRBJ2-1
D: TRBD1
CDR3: CASSTYRGRVQFF
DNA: TGTGCCAGCAGCACCTACAGGGGGCGGGTGCAGTTCTTC

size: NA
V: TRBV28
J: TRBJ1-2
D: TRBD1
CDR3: CASSVGQGNYGYTF
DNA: TGTGCCAGCAGTGTCGGACAGGGTAACTATGGCTACACCTTC

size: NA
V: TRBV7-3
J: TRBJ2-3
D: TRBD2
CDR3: CASSLGTSGATDTQYF
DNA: TGTGCCAGCAGCCTGGGGACTAGCGGGGCCACAGATACGCAGTATTTT

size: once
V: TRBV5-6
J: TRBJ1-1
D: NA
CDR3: CASSLWRQGKDTEAFF
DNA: TGTGCCAGCAGCTTGTGGCGTCAGGGGAAGGACACTGAAGCTTTCTTT

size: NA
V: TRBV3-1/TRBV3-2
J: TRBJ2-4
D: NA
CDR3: CASSRGGAGNIQYF
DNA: TGTGCCAGCAGTCGAGGGGGCGCGGGGAACATTCAGTACTTC

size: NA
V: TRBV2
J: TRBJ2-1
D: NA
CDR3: CASGPRHEQFF
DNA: TGTGCCAGCGGGCCCCGACATGAGCAGTTCTTC

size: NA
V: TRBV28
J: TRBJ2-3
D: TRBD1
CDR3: CASSLLGGGGTDTQYF
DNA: TGTGCCAGCAGTTTACTAGGGGGCGGTGGCACAGATACGCAGTATTTT

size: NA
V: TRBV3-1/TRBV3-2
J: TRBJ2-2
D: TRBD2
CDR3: CASSLLGLAGGTGELFF
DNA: TGTGCCAGCAGCCTTTTGGGACTAGCGGGAGGAACCGGGGAGCTGTTTTTT

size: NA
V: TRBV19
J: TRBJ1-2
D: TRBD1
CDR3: CASSIFIVRDSYGYTF
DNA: TGTGCCAGTAGTATTTTTATTGTGAGGGACAGCTATGGCTACACCTTC

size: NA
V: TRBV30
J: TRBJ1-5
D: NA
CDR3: CAWSVGVPGQPQHF
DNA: TGTGCCTGGAGTGTAGGAGTACCCGGCCAGCCCCAGCATTTT

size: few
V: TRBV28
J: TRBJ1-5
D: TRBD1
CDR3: CASISGQENQPQHF
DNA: TGTGCCAGCATTTCCGGACAGGAGAATCAGCCCCAGCATTTT

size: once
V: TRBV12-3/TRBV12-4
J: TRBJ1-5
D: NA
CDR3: CASSLHQAGPQHF
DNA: TGTGCCAGCAGTCTTCATCAGGCGGGGCCCCAGCATTTT

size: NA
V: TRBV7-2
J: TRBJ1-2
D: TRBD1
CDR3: CASSPTGASPYGYTF
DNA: TGTGCCAGCAGCCCTACAGGGGCATCACCCTATGGCTACACCTTC

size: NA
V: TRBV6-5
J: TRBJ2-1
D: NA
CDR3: CASSQDAEGTPFF
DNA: TGTGCCAGCAGCCAAGACGCAGAAGGGACACCGTTCTTC

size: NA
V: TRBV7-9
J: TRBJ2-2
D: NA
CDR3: CASSPTGENTGELFF
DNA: TGTGCCAGCAGCCCGACAGGCGAGAACACCGGGGAGCTGTTTTTT

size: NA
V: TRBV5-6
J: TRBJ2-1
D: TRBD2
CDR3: CASSLGLAAPSEQFF
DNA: TGTGCCAGCAGCCTGGGACTAGCGGCCCCAAGCGAGCAGTTCTTC

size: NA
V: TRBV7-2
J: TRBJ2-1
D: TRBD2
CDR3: CASSPTGGRGNEQFF
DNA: TGTGCCAGCAGCCCAACTGGCGGGAGGGGTAATGAGCAGTTCTTC

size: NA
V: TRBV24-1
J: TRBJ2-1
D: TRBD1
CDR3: CATSAIGGQGYNEQFF
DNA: TGTGCCACCAGTGCCATAGGGGGACAGGGATACAATGAGCAGTTCTTC

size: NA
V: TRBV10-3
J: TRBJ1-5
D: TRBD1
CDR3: CAIRETGDRHQPQHF
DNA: TGTGCCATCAGAGAGACAGGGGACCGCCATCAGCCCCAGCATTTT

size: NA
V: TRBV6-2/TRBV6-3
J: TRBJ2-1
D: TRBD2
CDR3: CASSYPGGNEQFF
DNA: TGTGCCAGCAGTTATCCGGGAGGAAATGAGCAGTTCTTC

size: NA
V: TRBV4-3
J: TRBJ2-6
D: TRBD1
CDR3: CASSQNQGAGANVLTF
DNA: TGCGCCAGCAGCCAAAACCAGGGGGCCGGGGCCAACGTCCTGACTTTC